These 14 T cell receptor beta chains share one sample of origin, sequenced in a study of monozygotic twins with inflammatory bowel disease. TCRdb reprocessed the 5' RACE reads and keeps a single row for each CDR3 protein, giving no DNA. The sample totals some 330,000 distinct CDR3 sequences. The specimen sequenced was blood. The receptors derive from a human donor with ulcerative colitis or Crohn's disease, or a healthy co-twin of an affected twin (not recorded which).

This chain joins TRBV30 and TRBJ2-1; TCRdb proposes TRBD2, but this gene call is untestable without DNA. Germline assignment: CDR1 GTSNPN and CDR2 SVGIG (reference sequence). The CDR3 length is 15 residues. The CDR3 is CAWSSGTSEYNEQFF. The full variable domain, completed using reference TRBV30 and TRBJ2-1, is SQTIHQWPATLVQPVGSPLSLECTVEGTSNPNLYWYRQAAGRGLQLLFYSVGIGQISSEVPQNLSASRPQDRQFILSSKKLLLSDSGFYLCAWSSGTSEYNEQFFGPGTRLTVL.

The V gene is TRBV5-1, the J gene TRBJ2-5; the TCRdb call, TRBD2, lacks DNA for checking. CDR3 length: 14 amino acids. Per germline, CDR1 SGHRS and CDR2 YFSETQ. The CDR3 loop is CASSGTSGQETQYF. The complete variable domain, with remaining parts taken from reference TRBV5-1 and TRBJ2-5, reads KAGVTQTPRYLIKTRGQQVTLSCSPISGHRSVSWYQQTPGQGLQFLFEYFSETQRNKGNFPGRFSGRQFSNSRSEMNVSTLELGDSALYLCASSGTSGQETQYFGPGTRLLVL.

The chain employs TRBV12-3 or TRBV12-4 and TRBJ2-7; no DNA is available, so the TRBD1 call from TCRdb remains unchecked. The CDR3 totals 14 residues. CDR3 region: CASSPDRDAYEQYF.

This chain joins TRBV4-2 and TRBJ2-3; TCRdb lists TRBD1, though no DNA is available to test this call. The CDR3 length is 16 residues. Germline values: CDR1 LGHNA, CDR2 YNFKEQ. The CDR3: CASSPMGHHGADTQYF.

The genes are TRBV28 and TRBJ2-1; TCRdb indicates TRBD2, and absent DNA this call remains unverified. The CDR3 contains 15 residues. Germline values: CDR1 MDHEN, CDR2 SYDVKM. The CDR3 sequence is CASSPTGRQYNEQFF.

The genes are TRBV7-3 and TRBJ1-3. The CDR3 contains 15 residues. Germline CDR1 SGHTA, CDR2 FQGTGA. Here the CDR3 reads CASSQGGISGNTIYF.

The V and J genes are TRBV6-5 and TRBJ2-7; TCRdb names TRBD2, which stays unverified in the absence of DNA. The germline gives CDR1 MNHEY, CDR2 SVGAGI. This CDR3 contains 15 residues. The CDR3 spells CASSWDRTSRYEQYF.

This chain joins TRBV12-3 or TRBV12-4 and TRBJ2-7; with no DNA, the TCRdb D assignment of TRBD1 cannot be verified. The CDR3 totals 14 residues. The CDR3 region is CASSRAPTGREQYF.

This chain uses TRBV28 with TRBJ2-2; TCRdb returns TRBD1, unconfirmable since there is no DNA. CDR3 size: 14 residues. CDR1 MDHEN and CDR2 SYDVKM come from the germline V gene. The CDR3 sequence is CASRRTGPTGELFF.

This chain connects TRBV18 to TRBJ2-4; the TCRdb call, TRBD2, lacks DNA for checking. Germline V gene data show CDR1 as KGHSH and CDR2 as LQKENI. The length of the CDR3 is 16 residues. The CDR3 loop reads CASSGDYSLAKNIQYF. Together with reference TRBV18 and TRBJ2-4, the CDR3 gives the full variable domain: NAGVMQNPRHLVRRRGQEARLRCSPMKGHSHVYWYRQLPEEGLKFMVYLQKENIIDESGMPKERFSAEFPKEGPSILRIQQVVRGDSAAYFCASSGDYSLAKNIQYFGAGTRLSVL.

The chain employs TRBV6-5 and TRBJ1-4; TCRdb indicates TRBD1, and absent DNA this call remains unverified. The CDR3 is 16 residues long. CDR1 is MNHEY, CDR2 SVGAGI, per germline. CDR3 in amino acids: CASSYGGRTGDEKLFF.

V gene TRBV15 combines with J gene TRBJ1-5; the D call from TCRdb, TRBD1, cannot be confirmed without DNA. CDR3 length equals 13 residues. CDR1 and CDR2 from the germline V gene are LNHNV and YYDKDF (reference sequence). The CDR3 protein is CATSRGLSQPQHF.

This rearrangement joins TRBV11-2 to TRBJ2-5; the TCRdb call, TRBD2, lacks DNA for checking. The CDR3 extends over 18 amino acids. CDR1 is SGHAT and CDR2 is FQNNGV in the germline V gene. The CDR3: CASSLGASGRQVQETQYF.

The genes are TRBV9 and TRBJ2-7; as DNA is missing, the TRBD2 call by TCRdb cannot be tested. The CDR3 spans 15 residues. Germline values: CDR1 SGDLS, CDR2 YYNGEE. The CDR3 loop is CASSTTGSPDYEQYF.